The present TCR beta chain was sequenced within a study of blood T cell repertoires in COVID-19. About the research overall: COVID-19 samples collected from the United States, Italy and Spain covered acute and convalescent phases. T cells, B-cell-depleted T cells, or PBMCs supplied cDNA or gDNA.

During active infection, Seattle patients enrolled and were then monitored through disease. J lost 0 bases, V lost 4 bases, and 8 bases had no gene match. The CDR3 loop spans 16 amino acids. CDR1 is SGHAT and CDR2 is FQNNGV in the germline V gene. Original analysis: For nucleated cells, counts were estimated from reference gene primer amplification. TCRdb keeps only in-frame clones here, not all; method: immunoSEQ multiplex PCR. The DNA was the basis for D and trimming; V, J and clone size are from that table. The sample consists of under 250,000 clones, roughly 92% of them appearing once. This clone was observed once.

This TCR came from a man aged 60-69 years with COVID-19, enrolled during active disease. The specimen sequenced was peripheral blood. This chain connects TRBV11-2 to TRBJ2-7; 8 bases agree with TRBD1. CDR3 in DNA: TGTGCCAGCAGCTCCACATGGACAGGGACCTCCTACGAGCAGTACTTC. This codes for CASSSTWTGTSYEQYF.